This T cell receptor (beta chain) was obtained from a study of blood T cell repertoires in COVID-19. The CDR3 sequence is 15 residues long. Germline-derived CDR1 and CDR2 are SEHNR and FQNEAQ (reference sequence). With V trimmed by 4 bases and J by 8 bases, 9 bases remained unmatched. Data came from immunoSEQ multiplex PCR; TCRdb stores just in-frame clones and leaves some out. The table records some 150,000 clones, 82% of them present only once. This clone was counted a few times. The chain employs TRBV7-9 and TRBJ2-1, with TRBD2 identical over 9 bases. Sequenced sample: peripheral blood. This receptor was obtained from a woman in her seventies with acute or convalescent COVID-19. The CDR3 protein is CASSYLSGSRDEQFF. The CDR3 bases are TGTGCCAGCAGCTACCTTAGCGGGAGTAGGGATGAGCAGTTCTTC.